Shown below are 6 T cell receptor beta chains from a single sample sequenced in a study of siplizumab effects on memory and regulatory T cells. Here immunoSEQ multiplex PCR was the method, and the copy in TCRdb shows in-frame clones only, minus some. The data hold about 87,000 clones, with around 90% observed a single time. The source material was CD4+ T cells sorted from blood. All receptors derive from a human donor in good health.

V and J are TRBV4-3 and TRBJ2-7; D possibly corresponds to TRBD1 (5 bases). V was cut by 0 bases and J by 2 bases, with 17 bases left in between. Germline-derived CDR1 and CDR2 are LGHNA and YSLEER. The CDR3 is 17 amino acids. Here the CDR3 DNA reads TGCGCCAGCAGCCAAGATTTGGGGCGCGGCAGAGCCTACGAGCAGTACTTC. Amino acid sequence: CASSQDLGRGRAYEQYF.

The rearrangement uses TRBV7-2 and TRBJ2-2, with D tentatively TRBD2 (5 bases). This CDR3 has 15 amino acids. CDR1 SGHTA and CDR2 FQGNSA come from the germline V gene. Trimming shortened V by 5 bases and J by 3 bases, and 13 bases separated the two germline ends. The CDR3 is CASSPTGSDTGELFF. CDR3 in DNA: TGTGCCAGCAGCCCTACTGGGAGTGACACCGGGGAGCTGTTTTTT.

The chain links TRBV6-1 to TRBJ1-2, with unresolved D. Germline V gives CDR1 MNHNS, CDR2 SASEGT. CDR3 length equals 11 residues. Between the trimmed V and J ends, which lost 2 bases and 8 bases, there was a span of 6 bases. In nucleotides, the CDR3 is TGTGCCAGCAGTGAAATCTACGGCTACACCTTC. This encodes CASSEIYGYTF.

The V gene is TRBV14, the J gene TRBJ1-4; D call uncertain. CDR1 is SGHDN and CDR2 is FVKESK in the germline V gene. V was pared by 0 bases and J by 3 bases, with 8 bases between. The CDR3 loop spans 15 amino acids. This chain's CDR3 is CASSQDTRPNEKLFF. The CDR3 DNA sequence: TGTGCCAGCAGCCAAGACACGAGGCCTAATGAAAAACTGTTTTTT.

This clone was detected only once. The gene calls are TRBV7-2 and TRBJ1-2; D is perhaps TRBD1 (5 bases). V was shortened by 3 bases and J by 5 bases, with 13 bases between the two germline ends. Germline lookup yields CDR1 SGHTA and CDR2 FQGNSA. The CDR3 runs 14 residues. CDR3 coding DNA: TGTGCCAGCAGCTTTGGGGGAAGAGGGTATGGCTACACCTTC. Translating it yields CASSFGGRGYGYTF.

This chain connects TRBV6-6 to TRBJ2-1; D remains unclear. The V gene lost 9 bases and the J gene lost 13 bases, with 13 bases spanning the gap. This CDR3 contains 10 residues. Germline-derived CDR1 and CDR2 are MNHNY and SVGAGI (reference sequence). The CDR3 here is CASASYSQFF. CDR3 DNA: TGTGCCAGTGCGTCCTATAGTCAGTTCTTC.